This T cell receptor (beta chain) derives from a study of blood T cell repertoires in COVID-19. Across the study: Both acute and convalescent COVID-19 samples were obtained from the United States, Italy and Spain. The cDNA or gDNA used as material had been derived from T cells, B-cell-depleted T cells, or PBMCs.

Original methodology: How many nucleated cells were present was estimated from reference gene primer amplification. TCRdb's table, derived via immunoSEQ multiplex PCR, lists solely in-frame clones and lacks some. V and J calls and clone size are copied from that table; D and trimming were computed from the DNA. The table shows roughly 200,000 clones, with approximately 88% occurring only once. The CDR3 consists of 13 residues. The V end lost 2 bases, the J end lost 1 base, and 4 bases lay between the germline ends. From germline, CDR1 is KGHDR and CDR2 SFDVKD. The origin of this receptor is a woman in her thirties with acute or convalescent COVID-19. Sequenced: peripheral blood. The chain recombines TRBV24-1 with TRBJ1-1; D gene ambiguous. Here the CDR3 reads CATSDSWNTEAFF. Written as DNA, the CDR3 is TGTGCCACCAGTGATTCATGGAACACTGAAGCTTTCTTT.